Listed below are T cell receptor beta chains from one sample, sequenced in a study of blood T cells in healthy people across ages. One entry per CDR3 protein, called by TCRdb with MiXCR from the 5' RACE reads. The top ten clones hold about a sixth of a sample with hundreds of thousands of distinct CDR3 sequences, roughly 46% of them seen once. Sequenced: blood. These receptors were obtained from a man of 80 years or more in good health. The CDR3 runs from the conserved cysteine through the conserved F or W. D genes are given only for firm matches. The size of a clone is reported for some rows only, either as once, few or many, or as a class for expanded clones.

clone_size	j_call	v_call	d_call	cdr3_nt	cdr3_aa
-	TRBJ2-5	TRBV5-1	-	TGCGCCAGCAGCTTTGGAAGACTAGTTTTAGAGACCCAGTACTTC	CASSFGRLVLETQYF
-	TRBJ2-3	TRBV7-2	-	TGTGCCAGCAGCCCATTCGGACGAGTGGGCACAGATACGCAGTATTTT	CASSPFGRVGTDTQYF
-	TRBJ1-2	TRBV12-3/TRBV12-4	-	TGTGCCAGCAGCACAGGACAGCGCTATGGCTACACCTTC	CASSTGQRYGYTF
-	TRBJ2-7	TRBV29-1	-	TGCAGCGTTGTGATGCCTGGAGACTCCTACAATGAGCAGTACTTC	CSVVMPGDSYNEQYF
-	TRBJ2-1	TRBV18	-	TGTGCCAGCTCACTCGGACAGTTGGAGCTTGAGCAGTTCTTC	CASSLGQLELEQFF
-	TRBJ2-1	TRBV7-9	-	TGTGCCAGCAGCTTAGGGGGGTTCCAGAGTGATGAGCAGTTCTTC	CASSLGGFQSDEQFF
-	TRBJ1-4	TRBV20-1	TRBD1	TGCAGTGCTTCGGGACAGGGGACTAATGAAAAACTGTTTTTT	CSASGQGTNEKLFF
-	TRBJ2-5	TRBV29-1	-	TGCAGCGTTGAACTAGCACTGGGGACCCAGTACTTC	CSVELALGTQYF
many	TRBJ2-1	TRBV29-1	-	TGCAGCGTTACTGAGGGGTTGACGGACTACAATGAGCAGTTCTTC	CSVTEGLTDYNEQFF
few	TRBJ1-1	TRBV7-9	-	TGTGCCAGCAGCCCGGGCCCTGACAGCGCTGAAGCTTTCTTT	CASSPGPDSAEAFF
-	TRBJ1-1	TRBV3-1	-	TGTGCCAGCAGCCAACCGGGAGACACTGAAGCTTTCTTT	CASSQPGDTEAFF
few	TRBJ2-3	TRBV5-1	TRBD2	TGCGCCAGCAGCCCGGGCGGGAGTGTCACAGATACGCAGTATTTT	CASSPGGSVTDTQYF
few	TRBJ2-3	TRBV12-3/TRBV12-4	-	TGTGCCAGCAGTTTAGCGCGGGCCAGAGATACGCAGTATTTT	CASSLARARDTQYF
-	TRBJ2-1	TRBV4-3	-	TGCGCCAGCAGCCAAAGGGTTTTCAATGAGCAGTTCTTC	CASSQRVFNEQFF
-	TRBJ2-3	TRBV5-1	-	TGCGCCAGCAGCGTTGGCAGGGGTCCAGATACGCAGTATTTT	CASSVGRGPDTQYF
few	TRBJ1-4	TRBV10-3	-	TGTGCCATCAGTGAATTGGAGGAGAAACTGTTTTTT	CAISELEEKLFF
many	TRBJ2-3	TRBV12-3/TRBV12-4	-	TGTGCCAGCAGTTTTCTAGCGCTAATAACCCGGGGGACAGATACGCAGTATTTT	CASSFLALITRGTDTQYF
-	TRBJ2-5	TRBV7-2	TRBD2	TGTGCCAGCAGCCGGAGCGGGAGGACACAAGAGACCCAGTACTTC	CASSRSGRTQETQYF
-	TRBJ2-2	TRBV12-3/TRBV12-4	-	TGTGCCAGCAGGCTAGGGATTCCCGACACCGGGGAGCTGTTTTTT	CASRLGIPDTGELFF
-	TRBJ2-3	TRBV20-1	TRBD1	TGCAGTGCGACCCCTAGCTTTGGGACAGGTGTCCGCACAGATACGCAGTATTTT	CSATPSFGTGVRTDTQYF
-	TRBJ2-5	TRBV29-1	-	TGCAGCGTTGGAGGGTTCGGACGAGAGACCCAGTACTTC	CSVGGFGRETQYF
few	TRBJ2-3	TRBV28	TRBD2	TGTGCCAGCATGAATAGCGGGAGGGGATCCACAGATACGCAGTATTTT	CASMNSGRGSTDTQYF
few	TRBJ1-2	TRBV29-1	-	TGCAGCGTTGAAGATCGACGTAACTATGGCTACACCTTC	CSVEDRRNYGYTF
few	TRBJ2-7	TRBV7-2	-	TGTGCCAGCAGCGTGGCAAACGAGTCCTACGAGCAGTACTTC	CASSVANESYEQYF
-	TRBJ2-5	TRBV3-1	TRBD2	TGTGCCAGCAGCCCGCTAGCGGGGGGCTTGGAGCAGTACTTC	CASSPLAGGLEQYF
-	TRBJ2-1	TRBV20-1	-	TGCGGTGCTAGAGGGAGACGGGTCTCCTACAATGAGCAGTTCTTC	CGARGRRVSYNEQFF
-	TRBJ2-6	TRBV5-1	-	TGCGCCAGCAGCTTCAACAGGGATCCGGGGGCCAACGTCCTGACTTTC	CASSFNRDPGANVLTF
many	TRBJ2-3	TRBV10-3	-	TGTGCCATCAGTGTACAACCGACCGTCGATACGCAGTATTTT	CAISVQPTVDTQYF
many	TRBJ2-7	TRBV29-1	-	TGCAGCGCCGGCCTAGGCTCCTACGAGCAGTACTTC	CSAGLGSYEQYF
once	TRBJ2-1	TRBV7-3	TRBD2	TGTGCCAGCAGCCGTTACGCGACTAGCGGGAGAGGCAATGAGCAGTTCTTC	CASSRYATSGRGNEQFF
-	TRBJ2-1	TRBV7-9	TRBD1	TGTGCCAGCAGCTTAGGGGCCCCCCGGGACAGGGCGACAGGTGAGCAGTTCTTC	CASSLGAPRDRATGEQFF
few	TRBJ1-1	TRBV3-1	-	TGTGCCAGCAGCCCTAATCCGACAGGGAACACTGAAGCTTTCTTT	CASSPNPTGNTEAFF
few	TRBJ2-7	TRBV30	-	TGTGCCTGGGGCCTCTACGAGCAGTACTTC	CAWGLYEQYF
many	TRBJ2-3	TRBV10-3	TRBD2	TGTGCCATCACCAGGGGACTAGCGGGAGCGGGAGATACGCAGTATTTT	CAITRGLAGAGDTQYF
-	TRBJ2-7	TRBV28	TRBD1	TGTGCCAGCAGTACCCCGGACAGGGGTTCTTCCTACGAGCAGTACTTC	CASSTPDRGSSYEQYF
few	TRBJ2-5	TRBV25-1	-	TGTGCCAGCAGTGGTTCTGGGGGCCTCCGGGAGACCCAGTACTTC	CASSGSGGLRETQYF
-	TRBJ1-2	TRBV2	TRBD1	TGTGCCAGCAGAGAAGGGGGCACCGACTATGGCTACACCTTC	CASREGGTDYGYTF
-	TRBJ1-2	TRBV6-5	-	TGTGCCAGCAGTCGGGAAAAGGCTAGCTATGGCTACACCTTC	CASSREKASYGYTF
many	TRBJ2-5	TRBV3-1	-	TGTGCCAGCAGCCAAGCCGGGGGCGAGACCCAGTACTTC	CASSQAGGETQYF
-	TRBJ2-1	TRBV28	TRBD2	TGTGCCAGCCGGCTAGGAGTGAGGGGACTAGCGGGGTCCTACAATGAGCAGTTCTTC	CASRLGVRGLAGSYNEQFF
once	TRBJ2-3	TRBV29-1	-	TGCAGCGTGTCCTGGCCTCCAATCACAGATACGCAGTATTTT	CSVSWPPITDTQYF
-	TRBJ2-7	TRBV6-2/TRBV6-3	TRBD1	TGTGCCAGCAGGGGACAGGGGGCTTCGACCTACGAGCAGTACTTC	CASRGQGASTYEQYF
few	TRBJ2-1	TRBV5-1	TRBD2	TGCGCCAGCAGCCGTGGTGGGCGGGAGAACAATGAGCAGTTCTTC	CASSRGGRENNEQFF
-	TRBJ2-6	TRBV5-1	-	TGCGCCAGCAGCTTATACCTAGCAGCCAACGTCCTGACTTTC	CASSLYLAANVLTF
few	TRBJ2-7	TRBV7-2	-	TGTGCCAGCAGCTTAGAGGGACTGATCGGCGAGCAGTACTTC	CASSLEGLIGEQYF
-	TRBJ2-3	TRBV7-3	TRBD2	TGTGCCAGCAGCTTAGCTAGCGGGGCCCCCCCAGATACGCAGTATTTT	CASSLASGAPPDTQYF
-	TRBJ1-1	TRBV24-1	-	TGTGCCACCAGTGATTCGCACGGGGACACTGAAGCTTTCTTT	CATSDSHGDTEAFF
many	TRBJ2-1	TRBV5-1	TRBD1	TGCGCCAGCAGCTCCCGCCGACAGGGGACGTACAATGAGCAGTTCTTC	CASSSRRQGTYNEQFF
-	TRBJ1-2	TRBV5-1	-	TGCGCCAGCAGCTTGGGAGGTGAAGGAGTGAGCTATGGCTACACCTTC	CASSLGGEGVSYGYTF
-	TRBJ1-6	TRBV6-5	-	TGTGCCAGCAGTTCCCCGGCGGGGTCACCCCTCCACTTT	CASSSPAGSPLHF
once	TRBJ1-6	TRBV12-3/TRBV12-4	-	TGTGCCAGCAACCGTAGGGAGAATTCACCCCTCCACTTT	CASNRRENSPLHF
-	TRBJ2-7	TRBV7-9	TRBD1	TGTGCCAGCAGCTCGGGACAGCCGCACTCCTACGAGCAGTACTTC	CASSSGQPHSYEQYF
-	TRBJ2-3	TRBV20-1	-	TGCAGTGCTGGGGCCCATATCGGGGATACGCAGTATTTT	CSAGAHIGDTQYF